The 32 T cell receptor beta chains below were found in one sample sequenced in a study of T cells in Graves' hyperthyroidism and ophthalmopathy. The source material, RNA transcripts, was used to amplify TCR beta CDR3 regions. TCR CDR3 underwent first-round RT-PCR with the HTBI primer set. TCRdb re-analysed the multiplex PCR reads in MiXCR, keeping a single row per CDR3 protein. Among a few hundred thousand distinct CDR3 sequences listed, less than 25% were seen once. The sample consisted of blood. Receptors originate from a man between 18 and 29 years old with Graves' hyperthyroidism.

This clonotype was counted between two and nine times. V gene TRBV4-1 combines with J gene TRBJ1-1, with a possible D match to TRBD1 (6 bases). CDR3 size: 15 residues. The V end was cut by 1 base, the J end by 5 bases, with 14 bases between. Germline V lookup: CDR1 MGHRA, CDR2 YSYEKL. For the CDR3, the DNA is TGCGCCAGCAGCCAAGTTCCCAGGGGTGTTACTGAAGCTTTCTTT. Its translation is CASSQVPRGVTEAFF.

This clonotype occurred many times. V and J are TRBV19 and TRBJ2-7; 9 bases align to TRBD1. Germline V CDR1 and CDR2: LNHDA, SQIVND (reference sequence). CDR3 size: 17 residues. Germline trimming cut 1 base from V and 0 bases from J; bases unmatched to any gene: 7. CDR3 protein: CASSIATTGGYSYEQYF. The CDR3 nucleotides read TGTGCCAGTAGTATAGCTACAACAGGGGGCTACTCCTACGAGCAGTACTTC.

Many counts were recorded for this clonotype. This sequence joins TRBV29-1 and TRBJ2-5, with 12 bases identical to TRBD2. This CDR3 is built from 14 residues. The V and J ends lost 6 bases and 2 bases, in that order; junction bases with no gene match: 4. CDR1 SQVTM and CDR2 ANQGSEA come from the germline V gene. Written as DNA, the CDR3 is TGCAGCGTCGACGGACTAGCGGGGCAAGAGACCCAGTACTTC. As protein: CSVDGLAGQETQYF.

This clonotype was detected ten times or more. The chain links TRBV11-2 to TRBJ2-2, with 9 nucleotides matching TRBD1. The length of the CDR3 is 15 residues. Germline trimming cut 1 base from V and 6 bases from J; bases unmatched to any gene: 3. Germline lookup yields CDR1 SGHAT and CDR2 FQNNGV. The CDR3 sequence: CASSLGDRAPGELFF. Here the CDR3 DNA reads TGTGCCAGCAGCTTAGGGGACAGGGCCCCCGGGGAGCTGTTTTTT.

This clonotype was seen only a few times. V usage is TRBV5-1 and J usage is TRBJ2-5, with TRBD1 identical over 7 bases. J gave up 5 bases and V 4 bases, and 5 bases lay outside the gene matches. The CDR3 covers 13 residues. Germline V gene sequence: CDR1 SGHRS, CDR2 YFSETQ. CDR3 bases: TGCGCCAGCAGCCCGACAGGGAGCGAGACCCAGTACTTC. Translation gives CASSPTGSETQYF.

Worth noting for this clonotype: A read error may explain this, as a much larger clone is one base away. The V gene is TRBV13, the J gene TRBJ2-7; 12 bases align to TRBD1. Germline V gene sequence: CDR1 PRHDT, CDR2 FYEKMQ (reference sequence). The CDR3 spans 15 residues. CDR3 sequence (DNA): TGTGCCAGCAGCGCATCCGGGACAGGGGGCTACGAGCAGGACTTC. Residues: CASSASGTGGYEQDF.

V usage is TRBV24-1 and J usage is TRBJ1-5; D call uncertain. There are 14 residues in the CDR3. Germline CDR1 reads KGHDR; CDR2 reads SFDVKD. V was shortened by 4 bases and J by 0 bases, with 6 bases between the two germline ends. CDR3 DNA sequence: TGTGCCACCAGTGAACTCTATAGCAATCAGCCCCAGCATTTT. Translated, it gives CATSELYSNQPQHF.

This clonotype was seen once. The conserved final phenylalanine or tryptophan is absent from the CDR3, which likely points to a read error. The limits of the CDR3 on the DNA are not certain, so only TCRdb's listed CDR3 is given. The rearrangement joins TRBV29-1 to TRBJ1-1. CDR1 and CDR2 (germline): SQVTM, ANQGSEA. Including both end residues, the CDR3 is 13 amino acids long. CDR3 residues: CSVGEGLNTEACL.

This clonotype was counted many times. The V call is TRBV6-2 or TRBV6-3, the J call TRBJ1-5; no clear D. Germline V lookup: CDR1 MNHEY, CDR2 SVGEGT. V lost 2 bases to trimming and J lost 1 base, with 15 bases between them. The CDR3 loop spans 17 amino acids. This CDR3 is CASSYLIGLGSNQPQHF. Here the CDR3 DNA reads TGTGCCAGCAGTTACCTGATCGGACTTGGAAGCAATCAGCCCCAGCATTTT.

This clonotype has ten or more counts. The J gene is TRBJ2-7, the V gene TRBV29-1; the D is unclear. The germline V gene encodes CDR1 SQVTM and CDR2 ANQGSEA. The CDR3 length is 11 residues. V was trimmed by 6 bases and J by 0 bases, leaving 6 bases between them. The chain's CDR3 is CSVQPSYEQYF. The CDR3 nucleotides are TGCAGCGTACAGCCCTCCTACGAGCAGTACTTC.

This clonotype was detected only a few times. The V call is TRBV5-1, the J call TRBJ2-5; 10 bases fit TRBD1. V shed 10 bases, J shed 4 bases, and the junction held 7 bases outside the gene matches. CDR3 size: 13 residues. Germline CDR1 reads SGHRS; CDR2 reads YFSETQ. The chain's CDR3 is CASYRDRGETQYF. In nucleotides, the CDR3 is TGCGCCTCCTACCGGGACAGGGGAGAGACCCAGTACTTC. Full variable domain (remainder filled in from reference TRBV5-1 and TRBJ2-5): KAGVTQTPRYLIKTRGQQVTLSCSPISGHRSVSWYQQTPGQGLQFLFEYFSETQRNKGNFPGRFSGRQFSNSRSEMNVSTLELGDSALYLCASYRDRGETQYFGPGTRLLVL.

This clonotype was found many times. The chain uses TRBV19 and TRBJ1-5; weak D call: TRBD1 (6 bases). V lost 8 bases and J 12 bases, leaving 20 bases between the germline ends. The CDR3 is made up of 13 amino acids. Looked up from germline, CDR1 is LNHDA and CDR2 is SQIVND (reference sequence). The CDR3 reads CASGWDTGDYQHF. The CDR3 nucleotides are TGTGCCAGTGGATGGGACACCGGAGATTACCAGCATTTT.

This clonotype came up many times. The rearrangement uses TRBV6-5 and TRBJ2-7; perhaps TRBD2 as D (7 bases). Germline lookup yields CDR1 MNHEY and CDR2 SVGAGI. Trimming cost V 2 bases and J 5 bases, with 13 bases left between them. The CDR3 runs to 14 residues. This CDR3 is CASSYGGARDEQYF. DNA for the CDR3: TGTGCCAGCAGTTACGGGGGGGCGCGGGACGAGCAGTACTTC.

This clonotype was counted many times. The V call is TRBV20-1, the J call TRBJ2-7; no clear D. Germline CDR1 is DFQATT and CDR2 is SNEGSKA (reference sequence). Trimming removed 4 bases from V and 2 bases from J, with 6 bases in between. The CDR3 is 11 amino acids. The CDR3 spells CSATPTYEQYF. The CDR3 DNA sequence: TGCAGTGCTACACCGACCTACGAGCAGTACTTC.

This clonotype was detected only a few times. In DNA, the CDR3 is TGTGCCAGCAGTTACTCACGTAGACAGGGGACAAAACTGATCATGAACACTGAAGCTTTCTTT. Its translation: CASSYSRRQGTKLIMNTEAFF. This chain links TRBV6-2 or TRBV6-3 with TRBJ1-1, with 8 bases matching TRBD1. The CDR3 spans 21 residues. CDR1 is MNHEY and CDR2 is SVGEGT in the germline V gene. The V and J ends lost 0 bases and 0 bases, in that order; junction bases with no gene match: 18.

The gene calls are TRBV7-9 and TRBJ2-7; D may match TRBD1 or TRBD2 (5 bases each). The CDR3 contains 12 residues. In germline, CDR1 is SEHNR, CDR2 FQNEAQ (reference sequence). Trimming took off 5 bases at V and 9 bases at J, with 14 bases between the two ends. This CDR3 reads CASSPGPLGQYF. CDR3 bases: TGTGCCAGCAGCCCGGGGCCCTTAGGGCAGTACTTC.

Concerning this clonotype: An end of the junction differs from the germline gene, which may be a read error. The CDR3 nucleotides are TGTGTCAGCAGTGGCGACAGATTGAACACTGAAGCTTTCTTT. As protein: CVSSGDRLNTEAFF. The J gene is TRBJ1-1, the V gene TRBV2; a weak D match, TRBD1 (5 bases). CDR1 is SNHLY, CDR2 FYNNEI, per germline. There are 14 residues in the CDR3.

The CDR3 is CASRETGNYGYTF. The CDR3 nucleotides are TGTGCCAGCAGGGAGACAGGCAACTATGGCTACACCTTC. The chain links TRBV6-1 to TRBJ1-2; D is perhaps TRBD1 (6 bases). CDR3 length: 13 amino acids. Between the trimmed V and J ends, which lost 6 bases and 2 bases, there was a span of 10 bases. CDR1 and CDR2 from the germline V gene are MNHNS and SASEGT.

Many counts were recorded for this clonotype. V is TRBV9 and J is TRBJ2-7, with D possibly being TRBD2 (5 bases). The germline CDR1 and CDR2 sequences are SGDLS and YYNGEE. V lost 0 bases and J 4 bases, leaving 14 bases between the germline ends. This CDR3 has 15 amino acids. CDR3 in amino acids: CASSVDPGLQYEQYF. CDR3 in DNA: TGTGCCAGCAGCGTAGACCCCGGACTCCAATACGAGCAGTACTTC.

The genes are TRBV12-3 or TRBV12-4 and TRBJ2-2, with TRBD1 identical over 9 bases. CDR3 size: 14 residues. The junction had 4 bases not matched to a gene; V was cut back by 4 bases and J by 7 bases. The CDR3 bases are TGTGCCAGCAGTTACAGGGGGCGCGACGGGGAGCTGTTTTTT. Translating it yields CASSYRGRDGELFF.

The chain links TRBV5-1 to TRBJ2-7, with 13 bases fitting TRBD2. V was pared by 4 bases and J by 0 bases, with 10 bases of the junction left unmatched. The CDR3 has 18 amino acids. CDR1 is SGHRS, CDR2 YFSETQ, per germline. The CDR3 DNA sequence: TGCGCCAGCAGCCTGTTGGGGACTAGCGGGGTTTACTCCTACGAGCAGTACTTC. Protein: CASSLLGTSGVYSYEQYF.

This clonotype has ten or more counts. J is TRBJ2-2 and V is TRBV4-1; TRBD1 agrees at 7 bases. CDR1 is MGHRA and CDR2 is YSYEKL in the germline V gene. The ends lost 0 bases at V and 0 bases at J; junction bases unmatched: 1. This CDR3 spans 16 amino acids. The CDR3 nucleotides are TGCGCCAGCAGCCAAGATACAGGGGCGAACACCGGGGAGCTGTTTTTT. Translated: CASSQDTGANTGELFF.

This clonotype was detected ten times or more. The gene calls are TRBV7-2 and TRBJ2-7, with D perhaps matching TRBD2 (5 bases). Germline V lookup: CDR1 SGHTA, CDR2 FQGNSA. V was trimmed by 2 bases and J by 3 bases, leaving 11 bases between them. There are 14 residues in the CDR3. The DNA of the CDR3 is TGTGCCAGCAGCTTATCCGGGGTCGGCTACGAGCAGTACTTC. Encoded protein: CASSLSGVGYEQYF.

Many counts were recorded for this clonotype. The rearrangement joins TRBV20-1 to TRBJ1-2; no clear D. The germline gives CDR1 DFQATT, CDR2 SNEGSKA (reference sequence). The germline V and J ends were trimmed by 6 bases and 0 bases, with 14 bases remaining between them. This CDR3 comprises 14 residues. This CDR3 is CSAIAPVANYGYTF. In nucleotides, the CDR3 is TGCAGTGCCATCGCGCCTGTAGCTAACTATGGCTACACCTTC.

This clonotype showed up just a few times. CDR3 bases: TGTGCCAGCAGCCCGAAATCGGGGGTCACCGGGGAGCTGTTTTTT. It yields the protein CASSPKSGVTGELFF. This sequence joins TRBV7-8 and TRBJ2-2; a weak D match, TRBD2 (6 bases). CDR3 length equals 15 residues. Looked up from germline, CDR1 is SGHVS and CDR2 is FQNEAQ. V was cut by 5 bases and J by 4 bases, with 14 bases left in between.

This clonotype was seen a handful of times. V is TRBV30 and J is TRBJ1-5, with D unclear. This CDR3 is 15 amino acids long. Germline CDR1 reads GTSNPN; CDR2 reads SVGIG (reference sequence). V was cut by 2 bases and J by 1 base, with 12 bases left in between. The CDR3 nucleotides read TGTGCCTGGAGTCCTAGGACGGCAAGCAATCAGCCCCAGCATTTT. Translated, it gives CAWSPRTASNQPQHF.

This clonotype occurred many times. J is TRBJ1-5 and V is TRBV6-5, with D uncertain. The CDR3 is 15 amino acids. The germline V gene has CDR1 MNHEY and CDR2 SVGAGI. V gave up 2 bases and J gave up 2 bases, with 10 bases separating them. This CDR3 reads CASSYERVGNQPQHF. The CDR3 nucleotides read TGTGCCAGCAGTTACGAGAGGGTAGGCAATCAGCCCCAGCATTTT.

This clonotype occurred many times. The V and J genes are TRBV12-3 or TRBV12-4 and TRBJ2-7; D is undetermined. The CDR3 is made up of 14 amino acids. Trimming removed 6 bases from V and 0 bases from J, with 12 bases in between. CDR3 sequence reads: CASSPGQNSYEQYF. The CDR3 region has the DNA TGTGCCAGCAGCCCCGGGCAGAACTCCTACGAGCAGTACTTC.

The gene calls are TRBV5-6 and TRBJ2-2; D perhaps matches TRBD1 (5 bases). This CDR3 has 17 residues. The V end was cut by 1 base, the J end by 4 bases, with 17 bases between. The germline gives CDR1 SGHDT, CDR2 YYEEEE. CDR3 bases: TGTGCCAGCAGCTTGTTGCCAGGGCCGGTTTCCACCGGGGAGCTGTTTTTT. Its translation is CASSLLPGPVSTGELFF. Looking up the rest from reference TRBV5-6 and TRBJ2-2 gives the full variable domain: DAGVTQSPTHLIKTRGQQVTLRCSPKSGHDTVSWYQQALGQGPQFIFQYYEEEERQRGNFPDRFSGHQFPNYSSELNVNALLLGDSALYLCASSLLPGPVSTGELFFGEGSRLTVL.

The chain has TRBV6-1 and TRBJ1-3; TRBD1 aligns across 8 bases. The V and J ends lost 4 bases and 0 bases, in that order; junction bases with no gene match: 2. Looked up from germline, CDR1 is MNHNS and CDR2 is SASEGT. The CDR3 is 15 residues long. The CDR3 region is CASSADRASGNTIYF. CDR3 bases: TGTGCCAGCAGTGCGGACAGGGCCTCTGGAAACACCATATATTTT.

This clonotype appeared many times. In nucleotides, the CDR3 is TGTGCCAGCAGTTCCCTAAAAAAAGACCCCCGAGCTTTCTTT. Translating it yields CASSSLKKDPRAFF. The chain links TRBV6-5 to TRBJ1-1, with D unresolved. The CDR3 is 14 residues long. CDR1 is MNHEY and CDR2 is SVGAGI in the germline V gene. The V end was cut by 4 bases, the J end by 10 bases, with 19 bases between.

This clonotype was seen a few times. This sequence joins TRBV5-1 and TRBJ2-7; maybe TRBD1 (5 bases). Trimming removed 6 bases from V and 2 bases from J, with 15 bases in between. The CDR3 covers 14 residues. From germline, CDR1 is SGHRS and CDR2 YFSETQ. Here the CDR3 reads CASTLTENPYEQYF. CDR3 bases: TGCGCCAGCACCCTGACAGAGAACCCCTACGAGCAGTACTTC.